This T cell receptor (beta chain) was retrieved from a study of metastatic and nonmetastatic thyroid tumors. Study-wide background: Malignant and benign thyroid patients had repertoires compared in peripheral blood and tumor or nodule tissue. Study-level results: Compared with benign nodules, malignant thyroid tumors were reported to have significantly higher TCR beta diversity in both blood and tumor.

No patient received treatment before thyroid surgery. Per the authors' pipeline: Variation in CDR3 across clinicopathological groups served as the basis for constructing a distant-metastasis classifier in papillary thyroid cancer. TCRdb re-called clones via MiXCR from the PCR reads. TCRdb, rather than the study authors, made the V and J calls. The table has over 10,000 clones, 30% to 40% seen once. The CDR3 spans 13 residues. V gave up 7 bases and J gave up 12 bases; unmatched junction bases: 9. This clone is deemed medium-sized. Its cognate antigen is unknown. The V and J genes are TRBV12-3 or TRBV12-4 and TRBJ2-1; 10 bases align to TRBD2. Sequences were obtained from tumor tissue. The TCR sequence derives from a male donor with papillary thyroid cancer or a benign thyroid nodule (not recorded which). Some clones in this sample may be carry-over from other donors' samples. The CDR3 spells CASITKGLARQFF. Written as DNA, the CDR3 is TGTGCCAGCATCACAAAGGGACTAGCGAGGCAGTTCTTC.